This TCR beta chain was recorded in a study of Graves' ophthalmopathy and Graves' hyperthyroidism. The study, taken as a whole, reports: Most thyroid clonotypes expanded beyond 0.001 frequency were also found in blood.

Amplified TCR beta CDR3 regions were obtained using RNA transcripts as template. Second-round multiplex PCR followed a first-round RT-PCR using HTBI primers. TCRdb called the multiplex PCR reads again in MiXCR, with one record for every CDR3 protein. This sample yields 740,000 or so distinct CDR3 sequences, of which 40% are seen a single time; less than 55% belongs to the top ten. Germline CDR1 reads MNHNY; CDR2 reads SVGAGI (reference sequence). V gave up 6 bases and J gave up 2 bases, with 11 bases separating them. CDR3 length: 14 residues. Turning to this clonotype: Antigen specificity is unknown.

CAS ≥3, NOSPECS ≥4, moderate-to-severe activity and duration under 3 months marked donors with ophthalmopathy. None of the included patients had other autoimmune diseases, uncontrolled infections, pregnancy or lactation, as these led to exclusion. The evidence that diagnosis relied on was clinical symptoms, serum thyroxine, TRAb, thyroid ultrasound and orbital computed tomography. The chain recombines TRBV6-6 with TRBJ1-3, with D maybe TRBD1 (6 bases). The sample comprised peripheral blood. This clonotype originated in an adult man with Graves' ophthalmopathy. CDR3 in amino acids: CASSRGQTGNTIYF. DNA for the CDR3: TGTGCCAGCAGCCGCGGACAGACTGGAAACACCATATATTTT.